A selection of T cell receptor beta chains follows, all from one sample in a study of vaccination and CD4 T cells after COVID-19. From the PCR reads, TCRdb called clonotypes with MiXCR, one entry per CDR3 protein. The sample holds about 14,000 distinct CDR3 sequences, roughly 50% seen once. These receptors lack a known antigen. Sequenced sample: CD4+ T cells from blood, cultured in vitro. All receptors come from a human donor who had recovered from COVID-19. CDR3s include the opening cysteine and the closing phenylalanine or tryptophan. D genes are given only for firm matches. Size values are once, few and many counts, or a class for expanded clones, and some rows have none.

v_call	clone_size	j_call	d_call	cdr3_nt	cdr3_aa
TRBV5-4	NA	TRBJ1-1	NA	TGTGCCAGCAGCTTAGGGGGGGGGAACACTGAAGCTTTCTTT	CASSLGGGNTEAFF
TRBV7-2	NA	TRBJ2-3	TRBD2	TGTGCCAGCCGACTAGCGGGGGGGAAAAATACGCAGTATTTT	CASRLAGGKNTQYF
TRBV6-1	NA	TRBJ1-5	NA	TGTGCCAGCAGTACAAGGAGCAATCAGCCCCAGCATTTT	CASSTRSNQPQHF
TRBV19	NA	TRBJ1-2	NA	TGTGCCAGTAGTACAGTAAATGCTAACTATGGCTACACCTTC	CASSTVNANYGYTF
TRBV6-5	NA	TRBJ2-7	TRBD1	TGTGCCAGCAGTTTAGACAGGGTCCCCTACGAGCAGTACTTC	CASSLDRVPYEQYF
TRBV28	NA	TRBJ1-2	NA	TGTGCCAGCTCTATAGGAGGGGTGAGTGGCTACACCTTC	CASSIGGVSGYTF
TRBV6-5	few	TRBJ2-5	NA	TGTGCCAGCAGTTACTCGGCTTCAGGCCAAGAGACCCAGTACTTC	CASSYSASGQETQYF
TRBV28	NA	TRBJ2-7	NA	TGTGCCAGCAGTTTACTGCGGGCCTGGGCATACGAGCAGTACTTC	CASSLLRAWAYEQYF
TRBV20-1	few	TRBJ2-7	NA	TGCAGTGCTAGGGTCTCGGACGCCGACGGCGAGCAGTACTTC	CSARVSDADGEQYF
TRBV2	NA	TRBJ2-1	NA	TGTGCCAGCAGTATCGGCCTTAGGGCGCCGATTGTGTTC	CASSIGLRAPIVF
TRBV28	NA	TRBJ2-5	NA	TGTGCCAGCAGCACAACTACGAGGGGAAAGACCCAGTACTTC	CASSTTTRGKTQYF
TRBV27	NA	TRBJ1-2	NA	TGTGCCAGCAGTTTGAGGGGGGCGATCGGCTACACCTTC	CASSLRGAIGYTF
TRBV18	NA	TRBJ2-7	NA	TGTGCCAGCTCACCGGACCCCTACGAGCAGTACTTC	CASSPDPYEQYF
TRBV2	NA	TRBJ1-5	NA	TGTGCCAGCAGTGCCCGGGCCAATCAGCCCCAGCATTTT	CASSARANQPQHF
TRBV6-1	NA	TRBJ1-3	NA	TGTGCCAGCAGACCCACAGGGCTATCTGGAAACACCATATATTTT	CASRPTGLSGNTIYF
TRBV28	NA	TRBJ1-2	TRBD1	TGTGCCAGCAGTAAACATACAGGGGGAGCCAGCTATGGCTACACCTTC	CASSKHTGGASYGYTF
TRBV20-1	medium-sized	TRBJ1-3	NA	TGCAGTGCCCCCCGGGCAGCTGGAAACACCATATATTTT	CSAPRAAGNTIYF
TRBV29-1	NA	TRBJ1-6	NA	TGCAGCGTGCAACCGGACCCCAATTCACCCCTCCACTTT	CSVQPDPNSPLHF
TRBV27	NA	TRBJ2-5	NA	TGTGCCAGCAGTGGGAAAGGGGCCCAGTACTTC	CASSGKGAQYF
TRBV30	once	TRBJ1-4	NA	TGTGCCTGGAGTGTACTAAAGGAAGAACTGTTTTTT	CAWSVLKEELFF
TRBV28	NA	TRBJ1-1	TRBD1	TGTGCCAGCAGTCCCGGACAGGGAGTAAACACTGAAGCTTTCTTT	CASSPGQGVNTEAFF
TRBV19	NA	TRBJ1-2	TRBD1	TGTGCCAGTAGTATAACGGGACAGGTTAATGGCTACACCTTC	CASSITGQVNGYTF
TRBV4-2	NA	TRBJ2-7	TRBD1	TGTGCCAGCAGCCAAACCGGGACAGGAAGTTTCGAGCAGTACTTC	CASSQTGTGSFEQYF
TRBV24-1	NA	TRBJ2-3	NA	TGTGCCACCAGTGACCCGACAGGGTCGGGGGGCACAGATACGCAGTATTTT	CATSDPTGSGGTDTQYF
TRBV19	few	TRBJ2-1	NA	TGTGCCAGTAGTATAGGGGGGAGGAGACTAGGCTTCCATGAGCAGTTCTTC	CASSIGGRRLGFHEQFF
TRBV15	few	TRBJ2-7	NA	TGTGCCACCAGCAGATTTGGCGGCGAGCAGTACTTC	CATSRFGGEQYF
TRBV6-1	few	TRBJ1-6	NA	TGTGCCAGCAGTGAATCAAATGGGAATTCACCCCTCCACTTT	CASSESNGNSPLHF
TRBV28	NA	TRBJ2-1	NA	TGTGCCACCGCACTTGGGACTCAAACCAATGAGCAGTTCTTC	CATALGTQTNEQFF
TRBV25-1	NA	TRBJ1-1	TRBD1	TGTGCCACCGGGGACAGGGTGACTGAAGCTTTCTTT	CATGDRVTEAFF
TRBV12-3/TRBV12-4	NA	TRBJ1-6	TRBD1	TGTGCCAGCACCGGGACAGGGAAGGGTCAAAATTCACCCCTCCACTTT	CASTGTGKGQNSPLHF
TRBV24-1	few	TRBJ1-5	NA	TGTGCCACCAGTGATTCAGCCCCAAGTCAGCCCCAGCATTTT	CATSDSAPSQPQHF
TRBV7-2	once	TRBJ2-3	TRBD1	TGTGCCAGCAGCTTAGCATTACAGGGGAGAGATACGCAGTATTTT	CASSLALQGRDTQYF
TRBV7-9	NA	TRBJ2-5	TRBD2	TGTGCCAGCAGCAGGACTAGCGGGGGGGCCCGAGAGACCCAGTACTTC	CASSRTSGGARETQYF
TRBV20-1	NA	TRBJ1-5	NA	TGCAGTGCTAGAGAAAGTAGGAGCAATCAGCCCCAGCATTTT	CSARESRSNQPQHF
TRBV6-1	few	TRBJ1-5	NA	TGTGCCAGCAGTCCCAAGAGAGGGTCCGATAGCAATCAGCCCCAGCATTTT	CASSPKRGSDSNQPQHF
TRBV20-1	NA	TRBJ1-5	TRBD1	TGCAGTGCCACGCAGGGGGCAGGGCAGCCCCAGCATTTT	CSATQGAGQPQHF
TRBV10-3	NA	TRBJ2-3	TRBD1	TGTGCCATCAGCGGACGACAGGGGGCTAGTAGCACAGATACGCAGTATTTT	CAISGRQGASSTDTQYF
TRBV24-1	NA	TRBJ2-2	NA	TGTGCCACCAGTGCCCCCACCACAGGGCCGAACACCGGGGAGCTGTTTTTT	CATSAPTTGPNTGELFF
TRBV7-2	NA	TRBJ1-2	TRBD1	TGTGCCAGCAGCTCCAGGACAGGGACAGTGTTAGGCTATGGCTACACCTTC	CASSSRTGTVLGYGYTF
TRBV28	medium-sized	TRBJ1-5	NA	TGTGCCAGCAGTTCGGGGAAGCCCCAGCATTTT	CASSSGKPQHF
TRBV11-3	NA	TRBJ2-7	TRBD1	TGTGCCAGCAGCTTAGTAGGACAGGGGGCCTACGAGCAGTACTTC	CASSLVGQGAYEQYF
TRBV7-2	NA	TRBJ1-2	NA	TGTGCCAGCAGCTCCTGGGCGGCGGGAGATAACTATGGCTACACCTTC	CASSSWAAGDNYGYTF
TRBV19	medium-sized	TRBJ1-2	TRBD1	TGTGCCAGTAGCACCCCACAGGGGTTCAATGGCTACACCTTC	CASSTPQGFNGYTF
TRBV28	once	TRBJ1-2	TRBD1	TGTGCCAGCAGTTTCCCGGACACAGGGGGTAATGGCTACACCTTC	CASSFPDTGGNGYTF
TRBV7-2	few	TRBJ2-5	TRBD2	TGTGCCAGCAGCTTGCCTAGCGGGACGGCCGGGGGGACCCAGTACTTC	CASSLPSGTAGGTQYF
TRBV20-1	NA	TRBJ2-3	NA	TGCAGTGCTAGAGATCGGGACGGCGGCACAGATACGCAGTATTTT	CSARDRDGGTDTQYF
TRBV28	NA	TRBJ1-5	NA	TGTGCCTCTTCCGCCGGCCAGCCCCAGCATTTT	CASSAGQPQHF
TRBV11-2	NA	TRBJ1-6	NA	TGTGCCAGCACCCAGGAACTGTTTAATTCACCCCTCCACTTT	CASTQELFNSPLHF
TRBV10-3	few	TRBJ1-1	NA	TGTGCCATCAGTGAGTCGGGGAGCGAAGTCACTGAAGCTTTCTTT	CAISESGSEVTEAFF
TRBV18	NA	TRBJ1-5	TRBD1	TGTGCCAGCTCACCGGGACAGGGAGATCAGCCCCAGCATTTT	CASSPGQGDQPQHF
TRBV5-1	NA	TRBJ2-7	TRBD1	TGCGCCAGCAGCTTGGCTGACAGGGGGCGGGAGCAGTACTTC	CASSLADRGREQYF
TRBV12-3/TRBV12-4	NA	TRBJ2-5	NA	TGTGCCATCAGTGATAGTAGGGACACTGAGACCCAGTACTTC	CAISDSRDTETQYF
TRBV20-1	medium-sized	TRBJ1-4	NA	TGCAGTGCTCCACTAATAGCAGGGCTGGGGGAAAAACTGTTTTTT	CSAPLIAGLGEKLFF
TRBV10-2	NA	TRBJ2-1	TRBD1	TGCGCCAGCAGTACCGGGACAGTGCTTAATGAGCAGTTCTTC	CASSTGTVLNEQFF